These T cell receptor beta chains were read from a single sample in a study of blood T cell repertoires in COVID-19. The repertoire was sequenced with immunoSEQ multiplex PCR; TCRdb's copy has only in-frame clones and lacks some. The sample lists roughly 250,000 clones, about 87% occurring once. Sequenced input: peripheral blood. The origin of the receptors is a man aged 60-69 years who had recovered from COVID-19. Each CDR3 is given with its conserved first and last residue. The D gene is left open where the match is weak. Clone size, where shown, is once, few, many, or a class for clones that have expanded.

TRBD2 | TRBJ2-3 | TRBV11-2 | . | TGTGCCAGCAGCCCCGCGGGGGGGCTGTATGCAGATACGCAGTATTTT | CASSPAGGLYADTQYF
TRBD2 | TRBJ2-5 | TRBV19 | . | TGTGCCAGTAGTATAGGTGGTAGCGGGGGGCAAAAGACCCAGTACTTC | CASSIGGSGGQKTQYF
. | TRBJ2-7 | TRBV10-1 | . | TGCGCCAGCAGTGTTACCGGGAGCGGGCAGTACTTC | CASSVTGSGQYF
. | TRBJ1-5 | TRBV19 | . | TGTGCCAGTAGTATAGAGACAGGCAATCAGCCCCAGCATTTT | CASSIETGNQPQHF
TRBD2 | TRBJ2-3 | TRBV29-1 | . | TGCAGCGTTGAAATCCTAGCGGGGGGGCGAGATACGCAGTATTTT | CSVEILAGGRDTQYF
. | TRBJ1-4 | TRBV5-6 | . | TGTGCCAGCAGCTTGAGGCAGGGCGTAACTAATGAAAAACTGTTTTTT | CASSLRQGVTNEKLFF
. | TRBJ1-4 | TRBV7-7 | . | TGTGCCAGCAGCTTAAGGGGGGGCGGAGACGAAAAACTGTTTTTT | CASSLRGGGDEKLFF
TRBD2 | TRBJ2-1 | TRBV7-2 | . | TGTGCCAGCAGCTTAAGCGGGGGGAGGCACAATGAGCAGTTCTTC | CASSLSGGRHNEQFF
TRBD2 | TRBJ2-7 | TRBV27 | once | TGTGCCAGCAGGTTAAGCGGGGTAAACTACGAGCAGTACTTC | CASRLSGVNYEQYF
. | TRBJ2-5 | TRBV5-1 | . | TGCGCCAGCAGCTCCCCACAGGGTAAAGAGACCCAGTACTTC | CASSSPQGKETQYF
. | TRBJ2-2 | TRBV28 | . | TGTGCCAGCAGCCTGTACACCGGGGAGCTGTTTTTT | CASSLYTGELFF
TRBD2 | TRBJ2-1 | TRBV7-3 | . | TGTGCCAGCAGCTTGTACGGGGGGGCCTTTAATGAGCAGTTCTTC | CASSLYGGAFNEQFF
TRBD1 | TRBJ1-2 | TRBV25-1 | . | TGTGCCAGCACCAAAGCAGGACAGGGCTCTCCGGATGGCTACACCTTC | CASTKAGQGSPDGYTF
TRBD1 | TRBJ1-2 | TRBV5-1 | . | TGCGCCAGCAGCCTTCAGGGGGCTGGAGGCTACACCTTC | CASSLQGAGGYTF
. | TRBJ2-3 | TRBV2 | . | TGTGCCAGCAGTCCTTTTGCGGGGTGGGGCGATACGCAGTATTTT | CASSPFAGWGDTQYF
TRBD1 | TRBJ2-7 | TRBV2 | . | TGTGCCAGCGGGGGGGACAGGGGGAACGAGCAGTACTTC | CASGGDRGNEQYF
TRBD1 | TRBJ1-2 | TRBV5-4 | . | TGTGCCAGCACCACCCCCCAGGGGGCGTCAGGCTATGGCTACACCTTC | CASTTPQGASGYGYTF
. | TRBJ1-1 | TRBV12-3/TRBV12-4 | . | TGTGCCAGCAGTCGATGGGGGCAGGCTTTCTTT | CASSRWGQAFF
. | TRBJ1-2 | TRBV9 | . | TGTGCCAGCAGCGTAGTCTCAGGGCAGGGAATCCCGTCCTATGGCTACACCTTC | CASSVVSGQGIPSYGYTF
. | TRBJ2-7 | TRBV7-9 | . | TGTGCCAGCAGCTTCCCGACAGGCTCCGTGGAAGAGCAGTACTTC | CASSFPTGSVEEQYF
. | TRBJ1-2 | TRBV11-2 | . | TGTGCCAGCAGGGGGCTCGTGGGGAAGGCCTATGGCTACACCTTC | CASRGLVGKAYGYTF
TRBD1 | TRBJ1-1 | TRBV7-2 | . | TGTGCCAGCAGCTTAGAAGGGGGCAAGGCTGAAGCTTTCTTT | CASSLEGGKAEAFF
. | TRBJ1-2 | TRBV20-1 | once | TGCAGTGCGGAGCATGGCTACACCTTC | CSAEHGYTF
TRBD1 | TRBJ2-1 | TRBV6-1 | . | TGTGCCAGCAGTGACTGGTGGGGACAGATGTACAATGAGCAGTTCTTC | CASSDWWGQMYNEQFF
. | TRBJ1-1 | TRBV29-1 | . | TGCAGCGTTGAATGGGGAGCCACTGAAGCTTTCTTT | CSVEWGATEAFF
TRBD1 | TRBJ2-7 | TRBV6-5 | . | TGTGCCAGCACCAGACAGGGTGGGTACGAGCAGTACTTC | CASTRQGGYEQYF
. | TRBJ2-1 | TRBV11-3 | . | TGTGCCAGCAGCTTCCCCGGGGGTGGCAATGAGCAGTTCTTC | CASSFPGGGNEQFF
TRBD2 | TRBJ2-5 | TRBV19 | . | TGTGCCAGTAGACTAGCGGGAGAGACCCAGTACTTC | CASRLAGETQYF
TRBD2 | TRBJ2-5 | TRBV7-9 | . | TGTGCCAGCAGCCCCGGGACTAGCGGGGGTGAGACCCAGTACTTC | CASSPGTSGGETQYF
. | TRBJ2-6 | TRBV3-1/TRBV3-2 | . | TGTGCCAGCAGCCAGACGGGATTCGGGGGGGCCAACGTCCTGACTTTC | CASSQTGFGGANVLTF
TRBD2 | TRBJ2-3 | TRBV29-1 | . | TGCAGCTTCGACGGGGGGGCGGCAGATACGCAGTATTTT | CSFDGGAADTQYF
TRBD1 | TRBJ2-1 | TRBV7-2 | . | TGTGCCAGCAGAGGAACGGGACAGGGGGTCAATGAGCAGTTCTTC | CASRGTGQGVNEQFF
. | TRBJ2-6 | TRBV7-9 | . | TGTGCCAGCATTGGCCGCGGGCTGGCTGGGGCCAACGTCCTGACTTTC | CASIGRGLAGANVLTF
. | TRBJ2-3 | TRBV4-1 | . | TGCGCCAGCAGCCAAGGTGAGCGTGCCACAGATACGCAGTATTTT | CASSQGERATDTQYF
TRBD2 | TRBJ2-3 | TRBV18 | . | TGTGCCAGCTCACCACCGGAGCTAGCGGTTCCCACAGATACGCAGTATTTT | CASSPPELAVPTDTQYF
TRBD1 | TRBJ1-1 | TRBV6-5 | . | TGTGCCAGCAACGACCGACAGGGGGCTGGTGAAGCTTTCTTT | CASNDRQGAGEAFF
TRBD2 | TRBJ2-3 | TRBV3-1/TRBV3-2 | . | TGTGCCAGCAGCCTCACAGCGGGGGGAGAGTATACGCAGTATTTT | CASSLTAGGEYTQYF
TRBD1 | TRBJ2-6 | TRBV6-4 | . | TGTGCCAGCAGTGACGGTAGACAGGGGGCGCAGGGTTCTGGGGCCAACGTCCTGACTTTC | CASSDGRQGAQGSGANVLTF
TRBD1 | TRBJ1-2 | TRBV27 | . | TGTGCCAGCAGCCGGGACAGGGCTTACCCTAACTATGGCTACACCTTC | CASSRDRAYPNYGYTF
TRBD1 | TRBJ2-5 | TRBV5-4 | . | TGTGCCAGCAGCATGGACAGGGGGAAAGAGACCCAGTACTTC | CASSMDRGKETQYF
TRBD1 | TRBJ1-5 | TRBV10-2 | . | TGCGCCAGCCGTAAAGGCTCGGGACAGGCAAACAATCAGCCCCAGCATTTT | CASRKGSGQANNQPQHF
TRBD1 | TRBJ1-4 | TRBV18 | . | TGTGCCAGCTCACCACGGACAGGGAAGAATGAAAAACTGTTTTTT | CASSPRTGKNEKLFF
TRBD1 | TRBJ1-3 | TRBV7-2 | . | TGTGCCAGCAGCTCCAGCCGGACAGGTTTCTCTGGAAACACCATATATTTT | CASSSSRTGFSGNTIYF
TRBD1 | TRBJ2-1 | TRBV6-5 | . | TGTGCCAGCAGTAACTACAGGGGGATATGTGTCTTC | CASSNYRGICVF
. | TRBJ1-5 | TRBV19 | . | TGTGCCAGTAGTAGACTGAACAATCAGCCCCAGCATTTT | CASSRLNNQPQHF
TRBD2 | TRBJ2-2 | TRBV25-1 | . | TGTGCCAGCAGTGACCTAGCGGGTGATACCGGGGAGCTGTTTTTT | CASSDLAGDTGELFF
. | TRBJ1-4 | TRBV6-5 | . | TGTGCCACCGGACACCACATCACTGAAAAACTGTTTTTT | CATGHHITEKLFF
. | TRBJ2-2 | TRBV19 | . | TGTGCCAGTAGTCCCCGTGACAGGAGGAACACCGGGGAGCTGTTTTTT | CASSPRDRRNTGELFF
TRBD1 | TRBJ1-3 | TRBV7-9 | few | TGTGCCAGCACCAAATCTGGAGGGACAGCTGGAAACACCATATATTTT | CASTKSGGTAGNTIYF
. | TRBJ2-3 | TRBV3-1/TRBV3-2 | . | TGTGCCAGCAGCCAAGATTGGAGACAGGGCACAGATACGCAGTATTTT | CASSQDWRQGTDTQYF
. | TRBJ1-1 | TRBV5-1 | . | TGCGCCAGCAAACCAACCAAGGGGCTGCGCACTGAAGCTTTCTTT | CASKPTKGLRTEAFF
. | TRBJ1-1 | TRBV30 | . | TGTGCCTGGAGTCCGAAACTAACTGAAGCTTTCTTT | CAWSPKLTEAFF
. | TRBJ1-1 | TRBV7-9 | . | TGTGCCAGCAGCGGCCCAGAAGCTTTCTTT | CASSGPEAFF